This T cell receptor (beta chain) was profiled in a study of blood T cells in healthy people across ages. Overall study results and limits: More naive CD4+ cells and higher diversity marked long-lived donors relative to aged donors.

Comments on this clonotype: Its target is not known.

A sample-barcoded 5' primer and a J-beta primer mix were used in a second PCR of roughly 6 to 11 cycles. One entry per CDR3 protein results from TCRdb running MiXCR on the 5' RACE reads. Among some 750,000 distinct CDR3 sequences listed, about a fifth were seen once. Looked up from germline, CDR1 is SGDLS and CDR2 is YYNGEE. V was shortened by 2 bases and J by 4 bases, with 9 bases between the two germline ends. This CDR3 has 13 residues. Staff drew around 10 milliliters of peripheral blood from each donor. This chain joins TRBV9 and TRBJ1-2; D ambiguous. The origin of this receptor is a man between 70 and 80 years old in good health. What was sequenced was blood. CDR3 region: CASSVEAFYGYTF. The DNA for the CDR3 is TGTGCCAGCAGCGTCGAGGCCTTCTATGGCTACACCTTC.